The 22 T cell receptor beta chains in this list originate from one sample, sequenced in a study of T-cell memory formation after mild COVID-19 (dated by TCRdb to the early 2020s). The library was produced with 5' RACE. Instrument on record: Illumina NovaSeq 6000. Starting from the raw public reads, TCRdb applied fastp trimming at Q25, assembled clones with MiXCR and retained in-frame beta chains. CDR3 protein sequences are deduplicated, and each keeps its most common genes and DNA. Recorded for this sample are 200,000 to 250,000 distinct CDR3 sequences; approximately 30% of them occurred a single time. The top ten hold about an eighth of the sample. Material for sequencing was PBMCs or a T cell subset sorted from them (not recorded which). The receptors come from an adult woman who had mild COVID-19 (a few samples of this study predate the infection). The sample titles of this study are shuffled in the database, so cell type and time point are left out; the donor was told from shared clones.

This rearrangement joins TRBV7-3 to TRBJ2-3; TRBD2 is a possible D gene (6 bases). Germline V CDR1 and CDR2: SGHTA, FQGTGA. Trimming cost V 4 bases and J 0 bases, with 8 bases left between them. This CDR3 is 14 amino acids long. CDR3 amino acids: CASSYGGSTDTQYF. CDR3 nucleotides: TGTGCCAGCAGCTACGGAGGGAGCACAGATACGCAGTATTTT. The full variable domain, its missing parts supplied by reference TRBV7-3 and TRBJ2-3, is GAGVSQTPSNKVTEKGKYVELRCDPISGHTALYWYRQSLGQGPEFLIYFQGTGAADDSGLPNDRFFAVRPEGSVSTLKIQRTERGDSAVYLCASSYGGSTDTQYFGPGTRLTVL.

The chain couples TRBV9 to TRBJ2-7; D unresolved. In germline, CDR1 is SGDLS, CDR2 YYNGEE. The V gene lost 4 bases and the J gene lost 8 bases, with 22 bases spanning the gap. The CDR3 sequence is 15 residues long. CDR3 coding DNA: TGTGCCAGCAGCCCTACCTCCACCCCGTCTATGAAGCAGTACTTC. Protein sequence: CASSPTSTPSMKQYF.

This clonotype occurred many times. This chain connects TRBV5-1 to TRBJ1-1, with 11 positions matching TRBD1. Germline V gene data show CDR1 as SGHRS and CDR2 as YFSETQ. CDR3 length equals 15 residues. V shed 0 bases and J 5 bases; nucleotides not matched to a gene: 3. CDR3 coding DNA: TGCGCCAGCAGCTTGGCCGGGACAGGGGGGACTGAAGCTTTCTTT. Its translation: CASSLAGTGGTEAFF.

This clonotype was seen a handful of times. The CDR3 DNA reads as TGCGCCAGCCGCCAGGGATCTGACTATGGCTACACCTTC. Translation gives CASRQGSDYGYTF. The J gene is TRBJ1-2, the V gene TRBV5-1, with D tentatively TRBD1 (5 bases). V lost 7 bases, J lost 3 bases, and 13 bases lay in between. Germline V lookup: CDR1 SGHRS, CDR2 YFSETQ. The CDR3 is 13 amino acids.

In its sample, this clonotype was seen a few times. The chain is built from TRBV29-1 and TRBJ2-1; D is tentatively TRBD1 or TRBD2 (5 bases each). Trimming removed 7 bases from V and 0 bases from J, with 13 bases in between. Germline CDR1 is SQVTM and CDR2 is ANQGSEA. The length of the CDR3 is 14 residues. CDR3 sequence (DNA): TGCAGCGCCGTGAGGGGCAGCTCCTACAATGAGCAGTTCTTC. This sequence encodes CSAVRGSSYNEQFF.

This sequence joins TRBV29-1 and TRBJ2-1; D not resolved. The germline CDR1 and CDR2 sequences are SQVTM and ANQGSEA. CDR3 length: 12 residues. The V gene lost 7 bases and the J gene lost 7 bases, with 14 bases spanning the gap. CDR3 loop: CSASVRWNEQFF. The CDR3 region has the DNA TGCAGCGCCAGTGTTCGGTGGAATGAGCAGTTCTTC.

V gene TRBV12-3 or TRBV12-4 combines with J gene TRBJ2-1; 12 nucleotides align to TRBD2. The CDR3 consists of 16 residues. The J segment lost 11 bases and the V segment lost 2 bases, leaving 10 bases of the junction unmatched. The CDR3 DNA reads TGTGCCAGCAGTTTACGGACTAGCGGGGTCAGGAATAAGCAGTTCTTC. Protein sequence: CASSLRTSGVRNKQFF.

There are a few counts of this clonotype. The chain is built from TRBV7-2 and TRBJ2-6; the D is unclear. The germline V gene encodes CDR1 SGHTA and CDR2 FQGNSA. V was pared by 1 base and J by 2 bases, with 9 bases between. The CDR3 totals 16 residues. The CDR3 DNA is TGTGCCAGCAGCTTAGGGGGTGTCCCTGGGGCCAACGTCCTGACTTTC. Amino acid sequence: CASSLGGVPGANVLTF.

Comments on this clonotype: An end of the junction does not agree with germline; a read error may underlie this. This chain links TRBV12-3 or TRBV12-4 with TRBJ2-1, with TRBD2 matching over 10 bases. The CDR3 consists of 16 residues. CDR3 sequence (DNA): TGTGCCAGCAGTTTCGGACTAGCGGCGCCCCACAAAGAGCAGTTCTTC. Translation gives CASSFGLAAPHKEQFF.

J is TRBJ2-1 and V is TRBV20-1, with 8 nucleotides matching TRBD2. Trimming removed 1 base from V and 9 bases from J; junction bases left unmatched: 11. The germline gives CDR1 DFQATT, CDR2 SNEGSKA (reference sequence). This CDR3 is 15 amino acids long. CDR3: CSARGLAGRESEQFF. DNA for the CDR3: TGCAGTGCTAGAGGGCTAGCGGGCCGGGAGAGTGAGCAGTTCTTC.

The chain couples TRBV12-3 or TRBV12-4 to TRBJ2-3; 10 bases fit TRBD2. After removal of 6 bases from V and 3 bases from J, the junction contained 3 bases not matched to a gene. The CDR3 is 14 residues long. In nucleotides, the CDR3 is TGTGCCAGCAGCTTACTAGCGGGGACAGATACGCAGTATTTT. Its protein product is CASSLLAGTDTQYF.

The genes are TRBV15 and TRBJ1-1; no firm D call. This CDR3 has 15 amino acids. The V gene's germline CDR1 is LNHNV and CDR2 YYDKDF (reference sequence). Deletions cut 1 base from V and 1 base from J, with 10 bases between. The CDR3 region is CATSRGSAPNTEAFF. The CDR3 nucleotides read TGTGCCACCAGCAGAGGCTCAGCCCCGAACACTGAAGCTTTCTTT.

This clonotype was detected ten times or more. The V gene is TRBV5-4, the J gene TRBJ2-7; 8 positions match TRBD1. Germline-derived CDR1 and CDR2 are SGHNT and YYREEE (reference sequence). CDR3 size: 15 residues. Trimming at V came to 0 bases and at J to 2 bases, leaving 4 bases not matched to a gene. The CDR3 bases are TGTGCCAGCAGCTTGGCCGGACAGGGTACCTACGAGCAGTACTTC. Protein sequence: CASSLAGQGTYEQYF.

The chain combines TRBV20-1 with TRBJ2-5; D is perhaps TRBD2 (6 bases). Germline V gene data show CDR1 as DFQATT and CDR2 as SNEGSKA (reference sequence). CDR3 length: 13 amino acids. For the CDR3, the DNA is TGCAGCCCCAGGGAGGCAGGCCAAGAGACCCAGTACTTC. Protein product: CSPREAGQETQYF.

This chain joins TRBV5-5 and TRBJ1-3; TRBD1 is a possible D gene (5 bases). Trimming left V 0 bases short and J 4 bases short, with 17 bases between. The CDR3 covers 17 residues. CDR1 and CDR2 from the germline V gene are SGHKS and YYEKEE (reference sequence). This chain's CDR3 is CASSLGQGALSGNTIYF. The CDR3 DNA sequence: TGTGCCAGCAGCTTGGGTCAGGGAGCTCTCTCGGGAAACACCATATATTTT.

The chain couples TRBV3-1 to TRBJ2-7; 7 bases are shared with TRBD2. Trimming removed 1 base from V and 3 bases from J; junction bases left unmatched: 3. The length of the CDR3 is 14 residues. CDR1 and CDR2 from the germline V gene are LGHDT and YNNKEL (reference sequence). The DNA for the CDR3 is TGTGCCAGCAGCCAAGTCGGGGGGATCTACGAGCAGTACTTC. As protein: CASSQVGGIYEQYF.

CDR3 nucleotide sequence: TGTGCCAGCAGCTTAGCGGCAGGGGATGGGGAGACCCAGTACTTC. Translating gives CASSLAAGDGETQYF. V is TRBV7-2 and J is TRBJ2-5; D perhaps matches TRBD1 (6 bases). V lost 0 bases and J lost 5, with 13 bases in between. The CDR3 spans 15 residues. Germline V gene sequence: CDR1 SGHTA, CDR2 FQGNSA.

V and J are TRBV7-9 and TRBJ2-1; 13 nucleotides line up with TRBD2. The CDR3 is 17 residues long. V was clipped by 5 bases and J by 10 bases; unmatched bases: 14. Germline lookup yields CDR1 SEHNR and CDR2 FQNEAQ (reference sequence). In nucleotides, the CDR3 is TGTGCCAGCAGCGACGGACGGACTAGCGGGGGTGCCTGGGAGCAGTTCTTC. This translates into CASSDGRTSGGAWEQFF.

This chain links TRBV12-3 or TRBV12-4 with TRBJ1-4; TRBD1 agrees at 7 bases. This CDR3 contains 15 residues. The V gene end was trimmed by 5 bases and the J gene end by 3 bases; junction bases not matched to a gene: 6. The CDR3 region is CASSADRLPNEKLFF. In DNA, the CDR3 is TGTGCCAGCAGTGCGGACAGGCTGCCTAATGAAAAACTGTTTTTT.

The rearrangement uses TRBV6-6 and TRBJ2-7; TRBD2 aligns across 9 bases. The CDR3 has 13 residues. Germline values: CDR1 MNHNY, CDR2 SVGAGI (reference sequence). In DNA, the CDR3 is TGTGCTTCGGATAGCGGGAGTACCTACGAGCAGTACTTC. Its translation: CASDSGSTYEQYF.

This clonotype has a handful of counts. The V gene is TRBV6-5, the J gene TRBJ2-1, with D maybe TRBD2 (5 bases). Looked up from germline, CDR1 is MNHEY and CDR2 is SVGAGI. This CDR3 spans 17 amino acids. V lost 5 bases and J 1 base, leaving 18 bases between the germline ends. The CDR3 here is CASSPGLGGGSYNEQFF. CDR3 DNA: TGTGCCAGCAGTCCTGGGCTCGGCGGCGGGTCCTACAATGAGCAGTTCTTC.

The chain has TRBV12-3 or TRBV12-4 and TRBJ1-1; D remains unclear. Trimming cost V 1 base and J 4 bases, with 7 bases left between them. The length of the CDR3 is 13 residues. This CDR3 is CASSLGRITEAFF. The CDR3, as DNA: TGTGCCAGCAGTTTAGGGCGGATCACTGAAGCTTTCTTT.